The TCR beta chain described here comes from a study of T cells expressing NK-cell markers. The CDR3 totals 15 residues. TCRdb derives one entry per CDR3 protein from the 5' RACE reads, leaving out DNA. The sample table includes around 280,000 distinct CDR3 sequences. The sample was blood T cells: a sorted CD56 or NKG2C T cell subset, CD4+ or CD8+ T cells, or bulk PBMC T cells (not recorded which). This TCR was sampled from a man between 18 and 35 years old in good health. This chain links TRBV12-3 or TRBV12-4 with TRBJ2-3; as DNA is missing, the TRBD1 call by TCRdb cannot be tested. CDR3 protein: CASTLVGDPTDTQYF.